This TCR beta chain was documented in a study of T cell changes during pregnancy in multiple sclerosis. Trimming removed 4 bases from V and 4 bases from J, with 19 bases in between. Germline assignment: CDR1 SEHNR and CDR2 FQNEAQ (reference sequence). The CDR3 length is 17 residues. Clones were sequenced by immunoSEQ multiplex PCR, and TCRdb holds only the in-frame ones, with some missing. The data hold tens of thousands of clones, with about 88% observed a single time. The sequence was obtained from a female donor with multiple sclerosis, enrolled in a pregnancy study. The chain uses TRBV7-9 and TRBJ1-4; D is possibly TRBD1 (6 bases). This sample comprised CD4+ T cells from peripheral blood mononuclear cells, obtained before pregnancy. The CDR3 region is CASSSPGAPYVNEKLFF. Written as DNA, the CDR3 is TGTGCCAGCAGCTCTCCAGGGGCCCCTTATGTTAATGAAAAACTGTTTTTT.